What follows is one T cell receptor beta chain and its context. Its antigen is still unknown. With 5 bases clipped from V and 3 bases from J, the junction kept 10 bases outside the gene matches. Germline CDR1 is MDHEN and CDR2 is SYDVKM. The length of the CDR3 is 16 residues. This entry comes from a study of Graves' ophthalmopathy and Graves' hyperthyroidism. Study observations and caveats: Discrimination between ophthalmopathy and stable hyperthyroidism by a 13-signature model showed about 85% sensitivity and 70% to 82% specificity. Also, most clonotypes expanded in the thyroid above 0.001 frequency appeared in blood.

The hyperthyroidism patients had a new diagnosis of under 2 months' duration and were aged 18 to 65. TCR beta CDR3 regions were amplified from RNA transcripts. The first-round RT-PCR employed HTBI primers together with the Qiagen OneStep RT-PCR kit. A multiplex PCR was then performed as the second round. TCRdb analysed the multiplex PCR reads with MiXCR anew, one entry per CDR3 protein. This table has about 1.2 million distinct CDR3 sequences, about two fifths appearing once. Sample: peripheral blood or thyroid tissue (not recorded which). The clonotype was recovered from an adult man with Graves' hyperthyroidism. The gene calls are TRBV28 and TRBJ2-7; 10 positions agree with TRBD2. The CDR3: CASSVPIAGGNYEQYF. CDR3 bases: TGTGCCAGCAGTGTACCGATAGCGGGAGGAAACTACGAGCAGTACTTC. Full variable domain (outside the CDR3, taken from reference TRBV28 and TRBJ2-7): DVKVTQSSRYLVKRTGEKVFLECVQDMDHENMFWYRQDPGLGLRLIYFSYDVKMKEKGDIPEGYSVSREKKERFSLILESASTNQTSMYLCASSVPIAGGNYEQYFGPGTRLTVT.